The rows below give T cell receptor beta chains drawn from one sample of a study of T cells in Graves' hyperthyroidism and ophthalmopathy. TCRdb used MiXCR to reprocess the multiplex PCR reads, holding one entry per CDR3 protein. The sample consists of 380,000 or so distinct CDR3 sequences, about 13% of them appearing once. The sequencing input was blood. The source of these receptors is a man aged 25-45 years with Graves' hyperthyroidism that later progressed to Graves' ophthalmopathy. CDR3s include the opening cysteine and the closing phenylalanine or tryptophan. A D gene is named only where the DNA matches it firmly. Part of the rows lack a size; the others show once, few, many or a class for expanded clones.

v_call: TRBV30
clone_size: many
j_call: TRBJ2-3
d_call: TRBD2
cdr3_nt: TGTGCCTGGGCGAGGGGCGGGGGGGCCTCAGATACGCAGTATTTT
cdr3_aa: CAWARGGGASDTQYF

v_call: TRBV12-3/TRBV12-4
clone_size: many
j_call: TRBJ2-7
d_call: TRBD1
cdr3_nt: TGTGCCAGCAGCTTCGGACAGGGACCCTACGAGCAGTACTTC
cdr3_aa: CASSFGQGPYEQYF

v_call: TRBV11-2
clone_size: many
j_call: TRBJ2-2
d_call: TRBD1
cdr3_nt: TGTGCCAGCAGCTCTCGACAGGGTTCTAGGAGAGACACCGGGGAGCTGTTTTTT
cdr3_aa: CASSSRQGSRRDTGELFF

v_call: TRBV5-1
clone_size: many
j_call: TRBJ2-7
d_call: TRBD1
cdr3_nt: TGCGCCAGCAGCCCCAGGGGGGGGACAGGGCGCTACGAGCAGTACTTC
cdr3_aa: CASSPRGGTGRYEQYF

v_call: TRBV5-6
clone_size: NA
j_call: TRBJ1-2
d_call: TRBD1
cdr3_nt: TGTGCCAGCAGCAGACCGCATCGACAGGGGGATTTGAACTATGGCTACACCTTC
cdr3_aa: CASSRPHRQGDLNYGYTF

v_call: TRBV28
clone_size: few
j_call: TRBJ2-1
d_call: TRBD1
cdr3_nt: TGTGCCAGCAGTTTTGGGACAGTGCAGTTCTTC
cdr3_aa: CASSFGTVQFF

v_call: TRBV7-3
clone_size: once
j_call: TRBJ2-7
d_call: NA
cdr3_nt: TGTGCCAGCAGCTTGATCAACGCGATGGGCGAGCAGTACTTC
cdr3_aa: CASSLINAMGEQYF

v_call: TRBV20-1
clone_size: many
j_call: TRBJ2-7
d_call: NA
cdr3_nt: TGCAGTGCTAATCGGTGGGTTAACTCCTACGAGCAGTACTTC
cdr3_aa: CSANRWVNSYEQYF

v_call: TRBV28
clone_size: many
j_call: TRBJ2-7
d_call: NA
cdr3_nt: TGTGCCAGCAGTTTTTTGAGCGAGCAGTACTTC
cdr3_aa: CASSFLSEQYF

v_call: TRBV3-1
clone_size: many
j_call: TRBJ2-7
d_call: TRBD1
cdr3_nt: TGTGCCAGCAGCCCCCGGGACAGTGAGGAGTACGAGCAGTACTTC
cdr3_aa: CASSPRDSEEYEQYF

v_call: TRBV18
clone_size: NA
j_call: TRBJ1-1
d_call: NA
cdr3_nt: TGTGCCAGCTCACCACCGGGGGCGGGCACTGAAGCTTTCTTT
cdr3_aa: CASSPPGAGTEAFF

v_call: TRBV7-9
clone_size: few
j_call: TRBJ2-1
d_call: NA
cdr3_nt: TGTGCCAGCCGTATGATAGCACGGAATGAGCAGTTCTTC
cdr3_aa: CASRMIARNEQFF

v_call: TRBV7-2
clone_size: NA
j_call: TRBJ2-3
d_call: TRBD2
cdr3_nt: TGTGCCAGCAGCTTATCTAGCGGGAGGGTTAATACGCAGTATTTT
cdr3_aa: CASSLSSGRVNTQYF

v_call: TRBV20-1
clone_size: many
j_call: TRBJ2-7
d_call: TRBD2
cdr3_nt: TGCAGTGCTAGGGCCGGGACTAACCCTTACTACGAGCAGTACTTC
cdr3_aa: CSARAGTNPYYEQYF

v_call: TRBV7-9
clone_size: few
j_call: TRBJ2-5
d_call: NA
cdr3_nt: TGTGCCAGCAGCTCCGCCGGGACTCCGGGGGAGACCCAGTACTTC
cdr3_aa: CASSSAGTPGETQYF

v_call: TRBV27
clone_size: many
j_call: TRBJ1-2
d_call: NA
cdr3_nt: TGTGCCAGCAGTTTCTCGGGGGGAGTAAATGGCTACACCTTC
cdr3_aa: CASSFSGGVNGYTF

v_call: TRBV10-3
clone_size: many
j_call: TRBJ1-6
d_call: TRBD1
cdr3_nt: TGTGCCATCAAGGGGACAGGGGGGGAAACCCTCCACTTT
cdr3_aa: CAIKGTGGETLHF

v_call: TRBV2
clone_size: many
j_call: TRBJ1-5
d_call: NA
cdr3_nt: TGTGCCAGCAGTGCCAACTCAGGAGGTAGGGATCAGCCCCAGCATTTT
cdr3_aa: CASSANSGGRDQPQHF

v_call: TRBV24-1
clone_size: NA
j_call: TRBJ2-7
d_call: NA
cdr3_nt: TGTGCCACCAGTGATCCTGACAGTCCCTACGAGCAGTACTTC
cdr3_aa: CATSDPDSPYEQYF

v_call: TRBV10-3
clone_size: many
j_call: TRBJ1-2
d_call: NA
cdr3_nt: TGTGCCATCTTCGACTATGGCTACACCTTC
cdr3_aa: CAIFDYGYTF

v_call: TRBV5-8
clone_size: few
j_call: TRBJ1-6
d_call: TRBD1
cdr3_nt: TGTGCCAGCAGCTATGGGACAGACAATTCACCCCTCCACTTT
cdr3_aa: CASSYGTDNSPLHF

v_call: TRBV30
clone_size: many
j_call: TRBJ1-6
d_call: NA
cdr3_nt: TGTGCCTGGAGTACAGGGTACAATTCACCCCTCCACTTT
cdr3_aa: CAWSTGYNSPLHF

v_call: TRBV12-3/TRBV12-4
clone_size: NA
j_call: TRBJ2-5
d_call: NA
cdr3_nt: TGTGCCAGCAGTTTCCGGAGACAAGAGCAAGAGACCCAGTACTTC
cdr3_aa: CASSFRRQEQETQYF

v_call: TRBV20-1
clone_size: NA
j_call: TRBJ2-7
d_call: NA
cdr3_nt: TGCAGTGCTAGAGATGCCAGAACTAGCTCCTACGAGCAGTACTTC
cdr3_aa: CSARDARTSSYEQYF

v_call: TRBV9
clone_size: NA
j_call: TRBJ2-2
d_call: NA
cdr3_nt: TGTGCCAGCAGCGTAGGTGAAGCCGGGGAGCTGTTTTTT
cdr3_aa: CASSVGEAGELFF

v_call: TRBV12-3/TRBV12-4
clone_size: many
j_call: TRBJ1-3
d_call: NA
cdr3_nt: TGTGCCAGCAGTTTATCGCAGGTGGTCTCTGGAAACACCATATATTTT
cdr3_aa: CASSLSQVVSGNTIYF

v_call: TRBV29-1
clone_size: NA
j_call: TRBJ1-2
d_call: NA
cdr3_nt: TGCAGCGTTGGGGGCTATGGCTACACCTTC
cdr3_aa: CSVGGYGYTF

v_call: TRBV6-2/TRBV6-3
clone_size: many
j_call: TRBJ2-3
d_call: NA
cdr3_nt: TGTGCCAGCAGTTATCCCGCCTATCCTGGCGGAGATACGCAGTATTTT
cdr3_aa: CASSYPAYPGGDTQYF

v_call: TRBV28
clone_size: many
j_call: TRBJ2-4
d_call: NA
cdr3_nt: TGTGCCAGCAAAGAGGGGCAGTCGGCAAACATTCAGTACTTC
cdr3_aa: CASKEGQSANIQYF

v_call: TRBV2
clone_size: many
j_call: TRBJ1-1
d_call: NA
cdr3_nt: TGTGCCAGCAGTGAAGCGCTTTTTTCGGCAGCCACGAACACTGAAGCTTTCTTT
cdr3_aa: CASSEALFSAATNTEAFF

v_call: TRBV7-2
clone_size: many
j_call: TRBJ2-7
d_call: NA
cdr3_nt: TGTGCCAGCAGCTTAGGCGGACAAGTCCACGAGCAGTACTTC
cdr3_aa: CASSLGGQVHEQYF

v_call: TRBV19
clone_size: few
j_call: TRBJ1-1
d_call: NA
cdr3_nt: TGTGCCAGTAGTATAGTCACGGCAAACACTGAAGCTTTCTTT
cdr3_aa: CASSIVTANTEAFF

v_call: TRBV27
clone_size: NA
j_call: TRBJ2-7
d_call: TRBD1
cdr3_nt: TGTGCCAGCAGCCAAGCCGGGACAGGGGGCCACGAGCAGTACTTC
cdr3_aa: CASSQAGTGGHEQYF

v_call: TRBV27
clone_size: NA
j_call: TRBJ1-1
d_call: NA
cdr3_nt: TGTGCCAGCAGCCACAGGGTTTTGAACACTGAAGCTTTCTTT
cdr3_aa: CASSHRVLNTEAFF

v_call: TRBV12-3/TRBV12-4
clone_size: many
j_call: TRBJ2-1
d_call: NA
cdr3_nt: TGTGCCAGCAGTAGTGGACTCTTCGATAGGACCCGGTATCTCCGACTATACAATGAGCAGTTCTTC
cdr3_aa: CASSSGLFDRTRYLRLYNEQFF

v_call: TRBV25-1
clone_size: few
j_call: TRBJ1-1
d_call: NA
cdr3_nt: TGTGCCAGCAGTTCGTCCGGTGGGTTCACTGAAGCTTTCTTT
cdr3_aa: CASSSSGGFTEAFF

v_call: TRBV5-5
clone_size: many
j_call: TRBJ2-1
d_call: TRBD1
cdr3_nt: TGTGCCAGTACAGGGGGCTATGAGCAGTTCTTC
cdr3_aa: CASTGGYEQFF

v_call: TRBV30
clone_size: few
j_call: TRBJ1-4
d_call: NA
cdr3_nt: TGTGCCTGGAGTGTACCCGGGATGGAAAAACTGTTTTTT
cdr3_aa: CAWSVPGMEKLFF

v_call: TRBV12-3/TRBV12-4
clone_size: few
j_call: TRBJ1-5
d_call: NA
cdr3_nt: TGTGTCAGCAGTCTCCTCAATCAGCCCCAGCATTTT
cdr3_aa: CVSSLLNQPQHF

v_call: TRBV28
clone_size: many
j_call: TRBJ1-6
d_call: NA
cdr3_nt: TGTGCCAGCAGTCCACACGGACAGAGCTCCTATAATTCACCCCTCCACTTT
cdr3_aa: CASSPHGQSSYNSPLHF

v_call: TRBV20-1
clone_size: many
j_call: TRBJ1-1
d_call: NA
cdr3_nt: TGCAGTGCTCCCAAACAAGGCCCGAACACTGAAGCTTTCTTT
cdr3_aa: CSAPKQGPNTEAFF

v_call: TRBV4-1
clone_size: many
j_call: TRBJ2-5
d_call: NA
cdr3_nt: TGCGCCAGCAGCCAAGTATTTGAGACCCAGTACTTC
cdr3_aa: CASSQVFETQYF

v_call: TRBV28
clone_size: many
j_call: TRBJ1-6
d_call: NA
cdr3_nt: TGTGCCAGCAGTTTATCCCTCCGCCTTCGTAATTCACCCCTCCACTTT
cdr3_aa: CASSLSLRLRNSPLHF

v_call: TRBV6-2/TRBV6-3
clone_size: NA
j_call: TRBJ1-1
d_call: TRBD1
cdr3_nt: TGTGCCAGCAACCAAAGGGGGACAGGGCGGAACACTGAAGCTTTCTTT
cdr3_aa: CASNQRGTGRNTEAFF

v_call: TRBV20-1
clone_size: few
j_call: TRBJ2-1
d_call: TRBD2
cdr3_nt: TGCAGTGCTAATCATGAGCGGGGGATGAGGAATGAGCAGTTCTTC
cdr3_aa: CSANHERGMRNEQFF

v_call: TRBV6-1
clone_size: many
j_call: TRBJ1-2
d_call: NA
cdr3_nt: TGTGCCAGCAGCTCAAACAGACTTAACTATGGCTACACCTTC
cdr3_aa: CASSSNRLNYGYTF

v_call: TRBV27
clone_size: once
j_call: TRBJ1-2
d_call: TRBD1
cdr3_nt: TGTGCCAGCAGTCAAACAGGGGGCCACTATGGCTACACCTTC
cdr3_aa: CASSQTGGHYGYTF

v_call: TRBV20-1
clone_size: few
j_call: TRBJ2-4
d_call: NA
cdr3_nt: TGCAGTGCGCAGGGGGGCTCCAAAAACATTCAGTACTTC
cdr3_aa: CSAQGGSKNIQYF

v_call: TRBV4-2
clone_size: many
j_call: TRBJ1-6
d_call: NA
cdr3_nt: TGTGCCAGCAGCCAAGATCCGGCAGGGCGGCCACCCCTCCACTTT
cdr3_aa: CASSQDPAGRPPLHF

v_call: TRBV7-8
clone_size: many
j_call: TRBJ2-7
d_call: NA
cdr3_nt: TGTGCCAGCAGCACCGGCTTGATTGGGTCCTACGAGCAGTACTTC
cdr3_aa: CASSTGLIGSYEQYF

v_call: TRBV7-9
clone_size: many
j_call: TRBJ1-1
d_call: NA
cdr3_nt: TGTGCCAGCAGCTTAGGACCCGGGTTGAACACTGAAGCTTTCTTT
cdr3_aa: CASSLGPGLNTEAFF

v_call: TRBV10-3
clone_size: NA
j_call: TRBJ2-7
d_call: NA
cdr3_nt: TGTGCCATCAGTGAGTCGAGGTACCACGAGCAGTACTTC
cdr3_aa: CAISESRYHEQYF

v_call: TRBV24-1
clone_size: NA
j_call: TRBJ1-1
d_call: NA
cdr3_nt: TGTGCCACCAGTGACCTACCAGAGAAGAACACTGAAGCTTTCTTT
cdr3_aa: CATSDLPEKNTEAFF

v_call: TRBV5-4
clone_size: few
j_call: TRBJ2-1
d_call: NA
cdr3_nt: TGTGCCAGCAGCTTGGGGTTTCAGACCCTCAATGAGCAGTTCTTC
cdr3_aa: CASSLGFQTLNEQFF

v_call: TRBV29-1
clone_size: few
j_call: TRBJ2-1
d_call: NA
cdr3_nt: TGCAGCGTTGAAAGGGGAGTGACCTACAATGAGCAGTTCTTC
cdr3_aa: CSVERGVTYNEQFF

v_call: TRBV28
clone_size: few
j_call: TRBJ1-6
d_call: NA
cdr3_nt: TGTGCCAGTAAGCCTCCCTATAATTCACCCCTCCACTTT
cdr3_aa: CASKPPYNSPLHF

v_call: TRBV5-1
clone_size: many
j_call: TRBJ2-7
d_call: NA
cdr3_nt: TGCGCCAGCAGGAACAGAGGGAGGTACGAGCAGTACTTC
cdr3_aa: CASRNRGRYEQYF

v_call: TRBV5-1
clone_size: NA
j_call: TRBJ2-2
d_call: NA
cdr3_nt: TGCGCCAGCATCTATTATAACACCGGGGAGCTGTTTTTT
cdr3_aa: CASIYYNTGELFF